The next 32 T cell receptor beta chains were all read from a single sample in a study of cytomegalovirus exposure and HLA in healthy donors. The PCR contained 60 Vbeta and 13 Jbeta primers. Measured with immunoSEQ multiplex PCR; TCRdb has only the in-frame clones, and not every one. The sample has 150,000 to 200,000 clones, about 80% seen once. Sequenced material: PBMCs. The receptor source for this set is a boy between 5 and 17 years old in good health and CMV-seronegative.

The rearrangement links TRBV29-1 to TRBJ1-1, with TRBD1 matching 9 bases. Germline CDR1 is SQVTM and CDR2 is ANQGSEA. The CDR3 is 14 residues long. The junction had 11 bases not matched to a gene; V was cut back by 8 bases and J by 4 bases. This chain's CDR3 is CSTNRGPAGTEAFF. In DNA, the CDR3 is TGCAGCACTAACAGGGGGCCGGCGGGCACTGAAGCTTTCTTT. Filled out from reference TRBV29-1 and TRBJ1-1, the complete variable domain reads SAVISQKPSRDICQRGTSLTIQCQVDSQVTMMFWYRQQPGQSLTLIATANQGSEATYESGFVIDKFPISRPNLTFSTLTVSNMSPEDSSIYLCSTNRGPAGTEAFFGQGTRLTVV.

This clone appeared once. V is TRBV9 and J is TRBJ1-6; D gene uncertain. Trimming shortened V by 0 bases and J by 8 bases, and 6 bases separated the two germline ends. Germline V gives CDR1 SGDLS, CDR2 YYNGEE. The CDR3 consists of 13 residues. The CDR3 loop is CASSVVEDSPLHF. Written as DNA, the CDR3 is TGTGCCAGCAGCGTAGTGGAGGATTCACCCCTCCACTTT.

The chain combines TRBV5-1 with TRBJ2-3; the D gene is possibly TRBD2 (7 bases). CDR3 length equals 15 residues. The V gene lost 0 bases and the J gene lost 2 bases, with 10 bases spanning the gap. CDR1 SGHRS and CDR2 YFSETQ come from the germline V gene. This CDR3 reads CASSLEGGSTDTQYF. The CDR3 coding sequence is TGCGCCAGCAGCTTGGAGGGGGGGTCCACAGATACGCAGTATTTT.

This clone came up once. The chain couples TRBV19 to TRBJ1-2; TRBD1 matches at 7 bases. CDR1 is LNHDA and CDR2 is SQIVND in the germline V gene (reference sequence). The V gene end was trimmed by 3 bases and the J gene end by 4 bases; junction bases not matched to a gene: 5. The CDR3 is 14 amino acids. DNA of the CDR3: TGTGCCAGTAGTATGGAGGGGGCACGCTATGGCTACACCTTC. Its protein product is CASSMEGARYGYTF.

The rearrangement joins TRBV11-2 to TRBJ2-7; unclear D gene. V lost 5 bases and J 4 bases, leaving 3 bases between the germline ends. CDR1 is SGHAT, CDR2 FQNNGV, per germline. The CDR3 is made up of 10 amino acids. The DNA of the CDR3 is TGTGCCAGCAGCCGTTACGAGCAGTACTTC. Its translation is CASSRYEQYF.

This clone was seen only a few times. V is TRBV2 and J is TRBJ1-1, with D uncertain. Trimming shortened V by 5 bases and J by 5 bases, and 15 bases separated the two germline ends. This CDR3 contains 14 residues. Germline values: CDR1 SNHLY, CDR2 FYNNEI. CDR3 residues: CASSRYRSGTEAFF. Written as DNA, the CDR3 is TGTGCCAGCAGTAGGTACCGCTCGGGGACTGAAGCTTTCTTT.

The V and J genes are TRBV15 and TRBJ1-1; 7 bases map to TRBD1. With V trimmed by 1 base and J by 1 base, 3 bases remained unmatched. Germline CDR1 LNHNV, CDR2 YYDKDF (reference sequence). This CDR3 is built from 15 residues. CDR3 loop: CATSRANRGNTEAFF. The CDR3 region has the DNA TGTGCCACCAGCAGAGCCAACAGGGGGAACACTGAAGCTTTCTTT. The variable domain in full, with the rest retrieved from reference TRBV15 and TRBJ1-1, is DAMVIQNPRYQVTQFGKPVTLSCSQTLNHNVMYWYQQKSSQAPKLLFHYYDKDFNNEADTPDNFQSRRPNTSFCFLDIRSPGLGDTAMYLCATSRANRGNTEAFFGQGTRLTVV.

V and J are TRBV30 and TRBJ2-7; perhaps TRBD2 as D (6 bases). V lost 3 bases, J lost 5 bases, and 14 bases lay in between. Germline loops: CDR1 GTSNPN, CDR2 SVGIG (reference sequence). The CDR3 has 13 amino acids. The CDR3 sequence is CAWRIQEGHEQYF. Written as DNA, the CDR3 is TGTGCCTGGAGGATTCAGGAGGGCCACGAGCAGTACTTC. Full variable domain (rest looked up from reference TRBV30 and TRBJ2-7): SQTIHQWPATLVQPVGSPLSLECTVEGTSNPNLYWYRQAAGRGLQLLFYSVGIGQISSEVPQNLSASRPQDRQFILSSKKLLLSDSGFYLCAWRIQEGHEQYFGPGTRLTVT.

The J gene is TRBJ2-3, the V gene TRBV30, with 15 positions matching TRBD2. This CDR3 has 16 amino acids. The ends lost 1 base at V and 4 bases at J; junction bases unmatched: 3. Germline V gives CDR1 GTSNPN, CDR2 SVGIG (reference sequence). Here the CDR3 reads CAWSAWTSGRADTQYF. The DNA for the CDR3 is TGTGCCTGGAGTGCTTGGACTAGCGGGAGGGCAGATACGCAGTATTTT.

This clone was detected once. The rearrangement joins TRBV11-2 to TRBJ1-2, with TRBD1 matching 9 bases. This CDR3 is built from 15 residues. The V gene's germline CDR1 is SGHAT and CDR2 FQNNGV. The V segment lost 3 bases and the J segment 4 bases; nucleotides outside the gene matches: 6. CDR3 amino acids: CASSFGTGPAYGYTF. The CDR3 DNA reads TGTGCCAGCAGCTTCGGGACAGGGCCCGCCTATGGCTACACCTTC.

Note on this clone: The sample has other DNA sequences that encode this CDR3 too. The chain employs TRBV4-2 and TRBJ1-2; a weak D match, TRBD1 (5 bases). The CDR3 is 14 amino acids. With 3 bases removed from V and 7 bases from J, the gap between germline ends came to 15 bases. Per the germline V gene, CDR1 is LGHNA and CDR2 is YNFKEQ. The CDR3 DNA reads TGTGCCAGCAGCCAGGAGTCAGGGTCTGCTGGCTACACCTTC. Translation: CASSQESGSAGYTF.

The CDR3 region has the DNA TGTGCCAGCAGTGACTCCCGGGACACAGATACGCAGTATTTT. Its translation is CASSDSRDTDTQYF. The chain carries TRBV6-4 and TRBJ2-3; D might be TRBD2 (5 bases). Trimming left V 0 bases short and J 2 bases short, with 6 bases between. The CDR3 is made up of 14 amino acids. CDR1 is MRHNA, CDR2 SNTAGT, per germline.

This clone was counted between two and nine times. This sequence joins TRBV6-5 and TRBJ1-1; weak D call: TRBD1 (5 bases). The CDR3 totals 13 residues. CDR1 and CDR2 from the germline V gene are MNHEY and SVGAGI. V was clipped by 2 bases and J by 10 bases, with 14 bases between them. CDR3 sequence: CASSYAAPGLAFF. The DNA of the CDR3 is TGTGCCAGCAGTTACGCCGCCCCAGGGTTAGCTTTCTTT.

Note on this clone: In the same sample, other DNA sequences code for this CDR3. V and J are TRBV9 and TRBJ1-5; 8 bases are shared with TRBD1. The CDR3 is made up of 15 amino acids. Germline V CDR1 and CDR2: SGDLS, YYNGEE. J lost 3 bases, V lost 0 bases, and 2 bases had no gene match. The CDR3 loop is CASSVGTGPNQPQHF. The CDR3, as DNA: TGTGCCAGCAGCGTAGGGACAGGGCCCAATCAGCCCCAGCATTTT.

The V and J genes are TRBV19 and TRBJ1-2; no clear D gene. Between the trimmed V and J ends, which lost 5 bases and 6 bases, there was a span of 19 bases. Germline V gives CDR1 LNHDA, CDR2 SQIVND (reference sequence). The length of the CDR3 is 15 residues. DNA for the CDR3: TGTGCCAGTAGTCCCAGATCAAGGCAGCGGGATGGCTACACCTTC. This sequence encodes CASSPRSRQRDGYTF. The full variable domain, with the rest looked up from reference TRBV19 and TRBJ1-2, is DGGITQSPKYLFRKEGQNVTLSCEQNLNHDAMYWYRQDPGQGLRLIYYSQIVNDFQKGDIAEGYSVSREKKESFPLTVTSAQKNPTAFYLCASSPRSRQRDGYTFGSGTRLTVV.

The count of this clone is one. The chain employs TRBV7-9 and TRBJ2-1, with 10 bases aligning to TRBD2. Germline V gene lookup returns CDR1 SEHNR and CDR2 FQNEAQ (reference sequence). V was pared by 1 base and J by 6 bases, with 6 bases of the junction left unmatched. The CDR3 spans 16 residues. The chain's CDR3 is CASSLETSGWTNEQFF. The DNA for the CDR3 is TGTGCCAGCAGCTTAGAGACTAGCGGGTGGACCAATGAGCAGTTCTTC.

This sequence joins TRBV5-4 and TRBJ2-7; D possibly corresponds to TRBD2 (5 bases). The CDR3 covers 15 residues. V was trimmed by 4 bases and J by 2 bases, leaving 16 bases between them. Per the germline V gene, CDR1 is SGHNT and CDR2 is YYREEE (reference sequence). The CDR3 DNA sequence: TGTGCCAGCAGCCGCGGTGGAGCGGACCCCTACGAGCAGTACTTC. Translated, it gives CASSRGGADPYEQYF.

V usage is TRBV5-1 and J usage is TRBJ1-2, with a tentative D call TRBD1 (6 bases). Looked up from germline, CDR1 is SGHRS and CDR2 is YFSETQ. The CDR3 spans 12 residues. With 3 bases removed from V and 8 bases from J, the gap between germline ends came to 11 bases. The CDR3, as DNA: TGCGCCAGCAGCTCAGGGGTTAGGGGCTACACCTTC. This codes for CASSSGVRGYTF.

The gene calls are TRBV19 and TRBJ1-1; D might be TRBD1 (5 bases). This CDR3 contains 16 residues. CDR1 LNHDA and CDR2 SQIVND come from the germline V gene (reference sequence). Deletions cut 1 base from V and 4 bases from J, with 16 bases between. The CDR3 region is CASSIVTAQGVTEAFF. For the CDR3, the DNA is TGTGCCAGTAGTATAGTCACGGCGCAGGGTGTCACTGAAGCTTTCTTT.

J is TRBJ1-1 and V is TRBV7-2; 7 positions match TRBD1. V lost 5 bases, J lost 3 bases, and 6 bases stayed unmatched. The CDR3 has 14 residues. Germline V gene lookup returns CDR1 SGHTA and CDR2 FQGNSA. This chain's CDR3 is CASSKPGQYTEAFF. The CDR3 DNA sequence: TGTGCCAGCAGCAAACCGGGACAGTACACTGAAGCTTTCTTT.

This clone showed up just a few times. The chain employs TRBV7-2 and TRBJ1-2, with D possibly being TRBD1 (5 bases). The V end lost 4 bases, the J end lost 3 bases, and 18 bases lay between the germline ends. The CDR3 runs to 16 residues. Germline V gene lookup returns CDR1 SGHTA and CDR2 FQGNSA. CDR3 sequence reads: CASSSWVGGEDYGYTF. The DNA for the CDR3 is TGTGCCAGCAGCTCCTGGGTGGGGGGAGAAGACTATGGCTACACCTTC.

With regard to this clone: No conserved phenylalanine or tryptophan ends this CDR3, so it is likely a read error. The limits of the CDR3 on the DNA are not certain, so only TCRdb's listed CDR3 is given. The chain couples TRBV5-6 to TRBJ1-2; the table's D call, TRBD1, was not checked against the DNA. The CDR3 region is 12 residues in length, termini included. CDR1 is SGHDT, CDR2 YYEEEE, per germline. The CDR3 here is CASSYGTGAAVI.

CDR3 protein: CAWTSGGAVRRQFF. The CDR3 DNA sequence: TGTGCCTGGACTAGCGGGGGCGCAGTCCGAAGGCAGTTCTTC. The chain carries TRBV30 and TRBJ2-1; 10 bases fit TRBD2. Trimming took 4 bases from V and 12 from J; bases not matched to a gene: 12. Germline CDR1 reads GTSNPN; CDR2 reads SVGIG (reference sequence). The CDR3 consists of 14 residues.

The chain joins TRBV19 to TRBJ1-5; 7 nucleotides agree with TRBD1. The CDR3 consists of 16 residues. The germline V gene encodes CDR1 LNHDA and CDR2 SQIVND (reference sequence). The J segment lost 0 bases and the V segment lost 6 bases, leaving 8 bases of the junction unmatched. CDR3 in DNA: TGTGCCAGTAGCAGAACAGGGGACCTTAGCAATCAGCCCCAGCATTTT. Amino acid sequence: CASSRTGDLSNQPQHF.

The chain combines TRBV6-5 with TRBJ2-7; a possible D gene is TRBD1 (5 bases). The CDR3 length is 15 residues. Germline CDR1 MNHEY, CDR2 SVGAGI. V lost 0 bases and J lost 0, with 9 bases in between. The CDR3 DNA reads TGTGCCAGCAGTTACTCGGGGCGGACCTCCTACGAGCAGTACTTC. The encoded protein is CASSYSGRTSYEQYF.

The V gene is TRBV19, the J gene TRBJ2-5, with 7 positions matching TRBD1. The junction had 5 bases not matched to a gene; V was cut back by 5 bases and J by 2 bases. The length of the CDR3 is 14 residues. Looked up from germline, CDR1 is LNHDA and CDR2 is SQIVND (reference sequence). The CDR3 protein is CASSVDRAQETQYF. Here the CDR3 DNA reads TGTGCCAGTAGTGTTGACAGGGCGCAAGAGACCCAGTACTTC.

The CDR3 loop is CASSQDAASGYNEQFF. The CDR3 DNA sequence: TGCGCCAGCAGCCAAGACGCGGCTAGCGGGTACAATGAGCAGTTCTTC. The V gene is TRBV4-3, the J gene TRBJ2-1; the match to TRBD2 covers 8 bases. CDR3 length equals 16 residues. Germline assignment: CDR1 LGHNA and CDR2 YSLEER. V lost 0 bases and J lost 4; bases outside the gene matches: 5.

V and J are TRBV29-1 and TRBJ1-2; possible D gene TRBD1, 5 bases. The CDR3 is 14 residues long. The germline gives CDR1 SQVTM, CDR2 ANQGSEA. V was shortened by 4 bases and J by 4 bases, with 16 bases between the two germline ends. The CDR3 loop is CSVVGRVEGYGYTF. The CDR3 DNA reads as TGCAGCGTTGTAGGCAGGGTTGAAGGCTATGGCTACACCTTC.

The table lists this clone with a few counts. The chain has TRBV9 and TRBJ1-1; unclear D gene. This CDR3 spans 15 amino acids. CDR1 is SGDLS and CDR2 is YYNGEE in the germline V gene. Trimming removed 0 bases at V and 0 bases at J, with 9 bases between. CDR3 DNA sequence: TGTGCCAGCAGCGTAGGCGACGGAGTGAACACTGAAGCTTTCTTT. Translated: CASSVGDGVNTEAFF. The full variable domain, completed using reference TRBV9 and TRBJ1-1, is DSGVTQTPKHLITATGQRVTLRCSPRSGDLSVYWYQQSLDQGLQFLIQYYNGEERAKGNILERFSAQQFPDLHSELNLSSLELGDSALYFCASSVGDGVNTEAFFGQGTRLTVV.

The CDR3 coding sequence is TGTGCCTTCACAACCACCTTGGAGACTGAAGCTTTCTTT. This sequence encodes CAFTTTLETEAFF. The chain is built from TRBV30 and TRBJ1-1; D not resolved. Trimming removed 7 bases from V and 5 bases from J, with 17 bases in between. Germline loops: CDR1 GTSNPN, CDR2 SVGIG (reference sequence). This CDR3 is built from 13 residues.

The CDR3 coding sequence is TGTGCCAGCAGCTTAGTCGGGACCGGGGAGCTGTTTTTT. Protein: CASSLVGTGELFF. The gene calls are TRBV11-3 and TRBJ2-2; D gene unclear. Looked up from germline, CDR1 is SGHNT and CDR2 is YENEEA. The CDR3 extends over 13 amino acids. Trimming left V 1 base short and J 5 bases short, with 5 bases between.

This sequence joins TRBV5-5 and TRBJ2-1; 11 bases line up with TRBD1. V lost 3 bases and J lost 0; bases outside the gene matches: 2. The CDR3 is 16 amino acids. Germline values: CDR1 SGHKS, CDR2 YYEKEE (reference sequence). For the CDR3, the DNA is TGTGCCAGCAGCTACGGGACAGGGGGCTCCTACAATGAGCAGTTCTTC. Translating gives CASSYGTGGSYNEQFF.